The 15 T cell receptor beta chains below come from one sample, sequenced in a study of T cell changes during pregnancy in multiple sclerosis. Sequenced by immunoSEQ multiplex PCR; TCRdb stores in-frame clones only, minus some. The data contain roughly 49,000 clones, just under 95% of them singletons. Material: CD8+ T cells from peripheral blood mononuclear cells, obtained in the first trimester of pregnancy. These receptors were collected from a female donor with multiple sclerosis, enrolled in a pregnancy study.

J is TRBJ1-1 and V is TRBV5-4; D is ambiguous. The CDR3 runs 14 residues. V was cut by 4 bases and J by 4 bases, with 14 bases left in between. Germline-derived CDR1 and CDR2 are SGHNT and YYREEE (reference sequence). As DNA, the CDR3 is TGTGCCAGCAGCGAGGTCCCCCACGGCACTGAAGCTTTCTTT. It codes for CASSEVPHGTEAFF.

This rearrangement joins TRBV7-9 to TRBJ2-3; possible D gene TRBD2, 6 bases. The V end lost 1 base, the J end lost 2 bases, and 13 bases lay between the germline ends. The V gene's germline CDR1 is SEHNR and CDR2 FQNEAQ (reference sequence). The CDR3 sequence is 16 residues long. CDR3 sequence: CASSLDGGISTDTQYF. CDR3 nucleotides: TGTGCCAGCAGCTTAGACGGCGGGATCTCCACAGATACGCAGTATTTT.

V usage is TRBV4-2 and J usage is TRBJ2-7, with D unresolved. The CDR3 totals 13 residues. CDR1 is LGHNA, CDR2 YNFKEQ, per germline. Trimming pared 1 base from V and 4 bases from J, leaving 8 bases between. CDR3 in amino acids: CASSQGTPYEQYF. The CDR3 coding sequence is TGTGCCAGCAGCCAAGGAACTCCGTACGAGCAGTACTTC.

The CDR3 region is CASSFSRTGSYEQYF. The CDR3 region has the DNA TGTGCCAGCAGTTTCTCGCGGACAGGATCCTACGAGCAGTACTTC. The chain combines TRBV27 with TRBJ2-7; the match to TRBD1 covers 7 bases. V shed 3 bases and J 1 base; nucleotides not matched to a gene: 6. Looked up from germline, CDR1 is MNHEY and CDR2 is SMNVEV (reference sequence). The CDR3 is 15 residues long.

The chain has TRBV4-3 and TRBJ1-3; weak D call: TRBD1 (5 bases). The CDR3 length is 16 residues. V was trimmed by 1 base and J by 0 bases, leaving 10 bases between them. Germline V gene lookup returns CDR1 LGHNA and CDR2 YSLEER. This chain's CDR3 is CASSQVGETSGNTIYF. The CDR3 bases are TGCGCCAGCAGCCAAGTAGGGGAAACCTCTGGAAACACCATATATTTT.

The V call is TRBV7-2, the J call TRBJ2-7, with TRBD2 matching 9 bases. There are 14 residues in the CDR3. Germline CDR1 is SGHTA and CDR2 is FQGNSA. V lost 4 bases to trimming and J lost 0 bases; unmatched junction nucleotides: 1. The CDR3 DNA reads as TGTGCCAGCAGCTATAGCGGGAGCTCCTACGAGCAGTACTTC. This gives the protein CASSYSGSSYEQYF.

This chain uses TRBV2 with TRBJ2-7, with D possibly TRBD1 on 5 matching bases. V dropped 5 bases and J dropped 0 bases, with 14 bases sitting between them. In germline, CDR1 is SNHLY, CDR2 FYNNEI. This CDR3 is 15 amino acids long. The CDR3 sequence is CASSYGHPSSYEQYF. In DNA form, the CDR3 reads TGTGCCAGCAGTTACGGACACCCGAGCTCCTACGAGCAGTACTTC.

The chain combines TRBV7-8 with TRBJ2-7, with 7 positions matching TRBD1. V was pared by 3 bases and J by 2 bases, with 1 base of the junction left unmatched. The CDR3 contains 13 residues. Per germline, CDR1 SGHVS and CDR2 FQNEAQ. The CDR3 coding sequence is TGTGCCAGCAGCTTCGGGACAGCCTACGAGCAGTACTTC. Protein sequence: CASSFGTAYEQYF. Variable domain in full (rest from reference TRBV7-8 and TRBJ2-7): GAGVSQSPRYKVAKRGQDVALRCDPISGHVSLFWYQQALGQGPEFLTYFQNEAQLDKSGLPSDRFFAERPEGSVSTLKIQRTQQEDSAVYLCASSFGTAYEQYFGPGTRLTVT.

This clone was counted a single time. This chain connects TRBV19 to TRBJ2-7; tentatively, D is TRBD2 (6 bases). V was clipped by 1 base and J by 12 bases, with 13 bases between them. The CDR3 has 12 amino acids. The V gene's germline CDR1 is LNHDA and CDR2 SQIVND (reference sequence). CDR3 sequence reads: CASSIGGKPPYF. The CDR3 DNA sequence: TGTGCCAGTAGTATAGGCGGGAAGCCTCCGTACTTC.

The V call is TRBV27, the J call TRBJ1-2; D possibly corresponds to TRBD1 (6 bases). This CDR3 is 12 amino acids long. With 10 bases removed from V and 7 bases from J, the gap between germline ends came to 16 bases. Germline CDR1 is MNHEY and CDR2 is SMNVEV (reference sequence). Here the CDR3 reads CATGGPLLGYTF. In DNA, the CDR3 is TGTGCCACCGGGGGGCCTCTGCTTGGCTACACCTTC.

The V and J genes are TRBV5-4 and TRBJ2-1, with 10 nucleotides matching TRBD2. Germline loops: CDR1 SGHNT, CDR2 YYREEE (reference sequence). The ends lost 5 bases at V and 4 bases at J; junction bases unmatched: 9. The CDR3 length is 16 residues. CDR3 in amino acids: CASSLAGEGGYNEQFF. The CDR3 coding sequence is TGTGCCAGCAGTCTAGCGGGAGAGGGGGGGTACAATGAGCAGTTCTTC.

This clone was detected once. The chain joins TRBV5-4 to TRBJ2-7, with D possibly matching TRBD2 (6 bases). The germline V gene has CDR1 SGHNT and CDR2 YYREEE (reference sequence). The CDR3 is 14 residues long. Trimming took off 0 bases at V and 3 bases at J, with 10 bases between the two ends. CDR3 DNA sequence: TGTGCCAGCAGCTTGGCGGCGGGAAGCTACGAGCAGTACTTC. This gives the protein CASSLAAGSYEQYF.

J is TRBJ2-2 and V is TRBV19, with D possibly TRBD1 on 6 matching bases. The CDR3 has 12 residues. Per the germline V gene, CDR1 is LNHDA and CDR2 is SQIVND (reference sequence). Trimming stripped 6 bases from V and 7 bases from J, with 9 bases between. This CDR3 reads CASSPGVGELFF. The CDR3 DNA reads as TGTGCCAGTAGCCCAGGGGTCGGGGAGCTGTTTTTT.

The V gene is TRBV2, the J gene TRBJ1-2; D uncertain. Germline V gene lookup returns CDR1 SNHLY and CDR2 FYNNEI. The CDR3 is 13 residues long. Trimming took 4 bases from V and 7 from J, leaving 13 bases between them. DNA of the CDR3: TGTGCCAGCAGTGTGCGGGGAGGGCTTGGCTACACCTTC. Residues: CASSVRGGLGYTF.

This chain joins TRBV19 and TRBJ2-1; TRBD2 might be the D (6 bases). Germline-derived CDR1 and CDR2 are LNHDA and SQIVND (reference sequence). Trimming took 2 bases from V and 2 from J, leaving 7 bases between them. This CDR3 region has 14 residues. CDR3 nucleotides: TGTGCCAGTAGTATAACGGGAGCCTACAATGAGCAGTTCTTC. Protein sequence: CASSITGAYNEQFF.